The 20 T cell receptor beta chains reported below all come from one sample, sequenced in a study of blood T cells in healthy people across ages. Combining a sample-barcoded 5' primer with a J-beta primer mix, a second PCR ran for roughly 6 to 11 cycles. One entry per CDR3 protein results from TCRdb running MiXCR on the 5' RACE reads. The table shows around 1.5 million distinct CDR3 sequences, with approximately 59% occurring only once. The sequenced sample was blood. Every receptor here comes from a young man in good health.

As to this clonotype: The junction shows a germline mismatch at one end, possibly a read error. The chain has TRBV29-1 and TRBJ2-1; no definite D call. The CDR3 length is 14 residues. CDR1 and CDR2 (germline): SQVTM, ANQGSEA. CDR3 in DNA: TGTGCCAGCAGCAGTTGGGCTTCCACCAATGAGCAGTTCTTC. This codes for CASSSWASTNEQFF.

The CDR3 sequence is CSVFGTGVYEQYF. In DNA form, the CDR3 reads TGCAGCGTTTTTGGGACAGGGGTCTACGAGCAGTACTTC. The chain combines TRBV29-1 with TRBJ2-7; 10 bases map to TRBD1. The CDR3 is 13 residues long. The germline V gene has CDR1 SQVTM and CDR2 ANQGSEA. The trim removed 5 bases at V and 3 bases at J, leaving 4 bases unmatched.

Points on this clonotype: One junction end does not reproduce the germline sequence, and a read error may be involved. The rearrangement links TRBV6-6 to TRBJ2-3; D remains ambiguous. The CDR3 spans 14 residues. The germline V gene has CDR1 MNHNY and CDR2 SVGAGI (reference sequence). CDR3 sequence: CAGSPTRLTDTQYF. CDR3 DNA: TGTGCCGGCAGCCCCACCCGCCTCACAGATACGCAGTATTTT.

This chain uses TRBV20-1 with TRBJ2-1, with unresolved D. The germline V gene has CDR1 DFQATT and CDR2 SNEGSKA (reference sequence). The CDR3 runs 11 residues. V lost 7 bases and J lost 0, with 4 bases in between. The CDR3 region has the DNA TGCAGTGACATCTCCTACAATGAGCAGTTCTTC. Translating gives CSDISYNEQFF.

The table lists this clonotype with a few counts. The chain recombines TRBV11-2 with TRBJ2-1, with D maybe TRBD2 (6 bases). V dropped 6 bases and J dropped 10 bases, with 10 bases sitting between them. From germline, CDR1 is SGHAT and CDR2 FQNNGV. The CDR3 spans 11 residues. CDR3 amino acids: CASSFGREQFF. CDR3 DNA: TGTGCCAGCAGTTTTGGGAGGGAGCAGTTCTTC. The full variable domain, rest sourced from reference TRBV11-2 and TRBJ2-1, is EAGVAQSPRYKIIEKRQSVAFWCNPISGHATLYWYQQILGQGPKLLIQFQNNGVVDDSQLPKDRFSAERLKGVDSTLKIQPAKLEDSAVYLCASSFGREQFFGPGTRLTVL.

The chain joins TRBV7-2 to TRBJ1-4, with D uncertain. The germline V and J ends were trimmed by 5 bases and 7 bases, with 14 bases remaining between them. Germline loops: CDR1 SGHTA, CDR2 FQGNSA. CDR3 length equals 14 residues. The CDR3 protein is CASSPDPWGEKLFF. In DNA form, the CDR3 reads TGTGCCAGCAGCCCAGACCCTTGGGGTGAAAAACTGTTTTTT.

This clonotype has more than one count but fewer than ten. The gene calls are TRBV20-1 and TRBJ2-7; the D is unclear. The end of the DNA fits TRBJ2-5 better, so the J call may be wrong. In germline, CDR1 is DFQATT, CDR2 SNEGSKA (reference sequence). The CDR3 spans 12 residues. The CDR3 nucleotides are TGCAGTGCTAGATTAGTGAAAGAGACCCAGTACTTC. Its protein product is CSARLVKETQYF.

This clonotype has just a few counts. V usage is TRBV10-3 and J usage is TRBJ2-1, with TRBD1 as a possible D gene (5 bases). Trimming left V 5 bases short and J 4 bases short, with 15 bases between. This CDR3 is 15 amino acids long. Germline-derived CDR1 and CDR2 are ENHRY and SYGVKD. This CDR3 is CAISPRQGQYNEQFF. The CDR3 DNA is TGTGCCATCAGTCCCAGGCAGGGTCAATACAATGAGCAGTTCTTC.

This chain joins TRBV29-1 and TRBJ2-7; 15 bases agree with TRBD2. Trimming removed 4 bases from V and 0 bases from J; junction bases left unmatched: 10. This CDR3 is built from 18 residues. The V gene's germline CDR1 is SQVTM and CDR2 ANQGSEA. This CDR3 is CSVVGVPGLAGGSYEQYF. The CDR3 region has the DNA TGCAGCGTTGTGGGGGTTCCGGGACTAGCGGGAGGCTCCTACGAGCAGTACTTC.

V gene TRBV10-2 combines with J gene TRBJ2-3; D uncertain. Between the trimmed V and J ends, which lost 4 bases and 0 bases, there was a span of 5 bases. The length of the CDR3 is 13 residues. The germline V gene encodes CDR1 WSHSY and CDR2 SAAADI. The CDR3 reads CASSVKSTDTQYF. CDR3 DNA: TGCGCCAGCAGTGTTAAGAGCACAGATACGCAGTATTTT.

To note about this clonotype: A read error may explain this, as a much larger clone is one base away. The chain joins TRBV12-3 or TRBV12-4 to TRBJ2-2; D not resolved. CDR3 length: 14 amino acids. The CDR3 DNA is TGTGCCGGCAGTTTGAGCCTGAACACCGGGGAGCTGTTTTTT. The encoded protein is CAGSLSLNTGELFF.

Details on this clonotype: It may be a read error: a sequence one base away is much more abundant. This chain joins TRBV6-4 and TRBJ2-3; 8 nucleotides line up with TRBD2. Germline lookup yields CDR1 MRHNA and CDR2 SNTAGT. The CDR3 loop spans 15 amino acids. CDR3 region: CANSRSGGSTDTQYF. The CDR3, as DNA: TGTGCCAACAGTAGGAGCGGGGGTAGCACAGATACGCAGTATTTT.

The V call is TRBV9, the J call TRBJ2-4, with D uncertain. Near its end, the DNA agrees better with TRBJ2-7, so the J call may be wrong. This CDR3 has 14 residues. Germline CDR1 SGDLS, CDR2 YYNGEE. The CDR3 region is CASSAAARMGEQYF. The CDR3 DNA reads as TGTGCCAGCAGCGCTGCGGCTAGGATGGGCGAGCAGTACTTC.

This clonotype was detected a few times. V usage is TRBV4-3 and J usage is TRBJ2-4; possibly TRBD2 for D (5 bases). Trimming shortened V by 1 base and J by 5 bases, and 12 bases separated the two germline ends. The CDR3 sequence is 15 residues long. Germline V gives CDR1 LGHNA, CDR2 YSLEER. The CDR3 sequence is CASSQVVAGENIQYF. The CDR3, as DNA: TGCGCCAGCAGCCAAGTTGTCGCCGGGGAAAACATTCAGTACTTC.

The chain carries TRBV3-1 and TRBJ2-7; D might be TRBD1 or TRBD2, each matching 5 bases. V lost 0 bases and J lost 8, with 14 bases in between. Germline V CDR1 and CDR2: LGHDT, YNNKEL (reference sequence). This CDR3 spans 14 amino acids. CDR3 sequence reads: CASSQDLVEGKQYF. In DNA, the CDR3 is TGTGCCAGCAGCCAAGATTTAGTCGAGGGGAAGCAGTACTTC.

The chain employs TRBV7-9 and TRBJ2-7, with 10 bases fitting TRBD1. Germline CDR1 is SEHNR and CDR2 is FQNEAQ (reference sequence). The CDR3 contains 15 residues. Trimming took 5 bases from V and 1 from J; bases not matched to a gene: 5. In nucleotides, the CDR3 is TGTGCCAGCAGCCAGACAGGGGGCAGGTCCTACGAGCAGTACTTC. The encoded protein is CASSQTGGRSYEQYF.

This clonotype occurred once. The CDR3: CASGPSEGSYEQYF. Here the CDR3 DNA reads TGTGCCAGCGGGCCCTCCGAGGGGTCCTACGAGCAGTACTTC. This sequence joins TRBV27 and TRBJ2-7; D is tentatively TRBD1 or TRBD2 (5 bases each). Looked up from germline, CDR1 is MNHEY and CDR2 is SMNVEV (reference sequence). CDR3 length equals 14 residues. V gave up 8 bases and J gave up 1 base, with 15 bases separating them.

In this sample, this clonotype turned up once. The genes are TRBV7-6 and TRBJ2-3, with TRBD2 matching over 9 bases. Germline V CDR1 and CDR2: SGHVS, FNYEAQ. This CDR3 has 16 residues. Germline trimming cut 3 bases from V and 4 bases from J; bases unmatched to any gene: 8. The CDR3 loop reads CASSFRAGGIPDTQYF. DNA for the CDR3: TGTGCCAGCAGCTTTAGAGCGGGGGGCATCCCAGATACGCAGTATTTT.

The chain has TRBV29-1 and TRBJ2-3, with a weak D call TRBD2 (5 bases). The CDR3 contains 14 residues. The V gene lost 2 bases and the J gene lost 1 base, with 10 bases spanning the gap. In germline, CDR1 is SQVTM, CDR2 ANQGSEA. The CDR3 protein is CSVEPGKGTDTQYF. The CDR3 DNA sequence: TGCAGCGTTGAACCCGGGAAGGGCACAGATACGCAGTATTTT.

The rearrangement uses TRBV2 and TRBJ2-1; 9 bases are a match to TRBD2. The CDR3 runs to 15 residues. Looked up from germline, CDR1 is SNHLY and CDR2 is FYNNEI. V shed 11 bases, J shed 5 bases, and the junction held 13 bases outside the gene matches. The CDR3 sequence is CAHSGSSGTHNEQFF. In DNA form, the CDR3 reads TGTGCCCACAGCGGTTCTAGCGGGACTCACAATGAGCAGTTCTTC.